Below are 19 T cell receptor beta chains sequenced from a single sample in a study of blood T cell repertoires in COVID-19. The repertoire was sequenced with immunoSEQ multiplex PCR; TCRdb's copy has only in-frame clones and lacks some. The repertoire holds 250,000 to 300,000 clones, 87% seen once, with about 2% in the top ten. The material sequenced was peripheral blood. All receptors come from a woman between 45 and 65 years old who had recovered from COVID-19.

This rearrangement joins TRBV7-2 to TRBJ2-3; D may be TRBD2 (5 bases). Germline loops: CDR1 SGHTA, CDR2 FQGNSA. This CDR3 has 16 amino acids. Trimming stripped 3 bases from V and 0 bases from J, with 13 bases between. CDR3 protein: CASSFWPSSSTDTQYF. The CDR3 DNA is TGTGCCAGCAGCTTCTGGCCTAGCAGTAGCACAGATACGCAGTATTTT.

The J gene is TRBJ2-5, the V gene TRBV7-2; a weak D match, TRBD2 (5 bases). Between the trimmed V and J ends, which lost 5 bases and 5 bases, there was a span of 9 bases. The CDR3 runs to 12 residues. Germline V CDR1 and CDR2: SGHTA, FQGNSA. In DNA, the CDR3 is TGTGCCAGCAGCCCCGGGGTGGAGACCCAGTACTTC. It specifies CASSPGVETQYF.

This chain connects TRBV10-3 to TRBJ2-1; no reliable D call. CDR1 is ENHRY and CDR2 is SYGVKD in the germline V gene. The CDR3 totals 14 residues. V dropped 3 bases and J dropped 8 bases, with 14 bases sitting between them. The CDR3 DNA is TGTGCCATCAGTGATGTATCCTCCCGTGATGAGCAGTTCTTC. Residues: CAISDVSSRDEQFF.

This clone was recorded once. The chain is built from TRBV4-1 and TRBJ2-7, with 11 nucleotides matching TRBD2. Germline V CDR1 and CDR2: MGHRA, YSYEKL. CDR3 length equals 16 residues. With 10 bases clipped from V and 0 bases from J, the junction kept 11 bases outside the gene matches. The CDR3, as DNA: TGCGCCAACCGACTAGCGGGGTACCCCGGCTCCTACGAGCAGTACTTC. Translating it yields CANRLAGYPGSYEQYF.

The rearrangement uses TRBV7-3 and TRBJ2-1; TRBD1 is a possible D gene (6 bases). Trimming cost V 5 bases and J 10 bases, with 15 bases left between them. CDR3 length equals 13 residues. CDR1 and CDR2 (germline): SGHTA, FQGTGA. CDR3 bases: TGTGCCAGCAGCATTACAGGGATTCGGGAGCAGTTCTTC. It specifies CASSITGIREQFF. Supplemented by reference TRBV7-3 and TRBJ2-1, the full variable domain reads GAGVSQTPSNKVTEKGKYVELRCDPISGHTALYWYRQSLGQGPEFLIYFQGTGAADDSGLPNDRFFAVRPEGSVSTLKIQRTERGDSAVYLCASSITGIREQFFGPGTRLTVL.

The V and J genes are TRBV28 and TRBJ1-3; 8 positions match TRBD1. Trimming took 4 bases from V and 7 from J; bases not matched to a gene: 9. CDR3 size: 15 residues. CDR1 and CDR2 (germline): MDHEN, SYDVKM. The chain's CDR3 is CASSSRQGPWNTIYF. Here the CDR3 DNA reads TGTGCCAGCAGTTCAAGACAGGGGCCATGGAACACCATATATTTT.

The chain couples TRBV27 to TRBJ2-5, with TRBD2 matching over 9 bases. CDR1 and CDR2 (germline): MNHEY, SMNVEV (reference sequence). This CDR3 is 17 amino acids long. Trimming removed 3 bases from V and 5 bases from J; junction bases left unmatched: 13. CDR3 residues: CASSFLAGSGPDETQYF. As DNA, the CDR3 is TGTGCCAGCAGTTTCCTAGCGGGATCCGGTCCTGACGAGACCCAGTACTTC.

The chain carries TRBV5-8 and TRBJ1-1, with a possible D match to TRBD1 (5 bases). The CDR3 runs to 14 residues. Between the trimmed V and J ends, which lost 0 bases and 5 bases, there was a span of 11 bases. The V gene's germline CDR1 is SGHTS and CDR2 YDEGEE. In nucleotides, the CDR3 is TGTGCCAGCAGCTTGGCCGGGCGGGGGACTGAAGCTTTCTTT. The encoded protein is CASSLAGRGTEAFF.

The chain combines TRBV7-9 with TRBJ1-1, with TRBD1 as a possible D gene (5 bases). Germline CDR1 SEHNR, CDR2 FQNEAQ (reference sequence). Trimming cost V 3 bases and J 2 bases, with 7 bases left between them. This CDR3 is 13 amino acids long. The CDR3 DNA is TGTGCCAGCAGCTTCACAGGAAACACTGAAGCTTTCTTT. Its protein is CASSFTGNTEAFF. Looking up the rest from reference TRBV7-9 and TRBJ1-1 gives the full variable domain: DTGVSQNPRHKITKRGQNVTFRCDPISEHNRLYWYRQTLGQGPEFLTYFQNEAQLEKSRLLSDRFSAERPKGSFSTLEIQRTEQGDSAMYLCASSFTGNTEAFFGQGTRLTVV.

This chain uses TRBV29-1 with TRBJ1-1; D is ambiguous. Trimming left V 5 bases short and J 1 base short, with 5 bases between. Per germline, CDR1 SQVTM and CDR2 ANQGSEA. The CDR3 covers 11 residues. The CDR3 protein is CSVYKNTEAFF. The CDR3 bases are TGCAGCGTTTACAAGAACACTGAAGCTTTCTTT.

This sequence joins TRBV5-6 and TRBJ2-3, with TRBD2 matching over 14 bases. V lost 2 bases to trimming and J lost 3 bases; unmatched junction nucleotides: 5. The CDR3 covers 17 residues. Per the germline V gene, CDR1 is SGHDT and CDR2 is YYEEEE. The CDR3 DNA follows: TGTGCCAGCAGCTTATATAGGACTAGCGGGGGGACAGATACGCAGTATTTT. Translation: CASSLYRTSGGTDTQYF.

The chain joins TRBV6-6 to TRBJ2-7; TRBD1 matches 8 bases. V shed 2 bases, J shed 0 bases, and the junction held 3 bases outside the gene matches. This CDR3 has 15 amino acids. CDR1 and CDR2 (germline): MNHNY, SVGAGI (reference sequence). CDR3 in DNA: TGTGCCAGCAGTTACAGACAGGGGAGCTCCTACGAGCAGTACTTC. Amino acids: CASSYRQGSSYEQYF.

The gene calls are TRBV6-2 or TRBV6-3 and TRBJ1-5; TRBD1 matches 7 bases. After removal of 4 bases from V and 7 bases from J, the junction contained 7 bases not matched to a gene. From germline, CDR1 is MNHEY and CDR2 SVGEGT. The CDR3 totals 14 residues. The CDR3 spells CASSCDRVAQPQHF. CDR3 coding DNA: TGTGCCAGCAGTTGCGACAGGGTCGCGCAGCCCCAGCATTTT.

The chain has TRBV5-1 and TRBJ1-4, with a tentative D call TRBD1 (5 bases). Trimming cost V 3 bases and J 7 bases, with 16 bases left between them. Germline assignment: CDR1 SGHRS and CDR2 YFSETQ. The CDR3 loop spans 15 amino acids. CDR3 sequence: CASSSQGVEGEKLFF. The CDR3 DNA sequence: TGCGCCAGCAGCTCCCAAGGGGTTGAAGGTGAAAAACTGTTTTTT. The full variable domain, its missing parts supplied by reference TRBV5-1 and TRBJ1-4, is KAGVTQTPRYLIKTRGQQVTLSCSPISGHRSVSWYQQTPGQGLQFLFEYFSETQRNKGNFPGRFSGRQFSNSRSEMNVSTLELGDSALYLCASSSQGVEGEKLFFGSGTQLSVL.

This clone was observed once. This chain joins TRBV10-3 and TRBJ2-1; D is perhaps TRBD2 (6 bases). Trimming took 2 bases from V and 6 from J, leaving 11 bases between them. The CDR3 covers 14 residues. The germline gives CDR1 ENHRY, CDR2 SYGVKD. CDR3 loop: CAISESSGVNEQFF. The CDR3 DNA is TGTGCCATCAGTGAGAGTAGCGGAGTCAATGAGCAGTTCTTC.

V usage is TRBV4-1 and J usage is TRBJ1-3; D remains ambiguous. There are 15 residues in the CDR3. From germline, CDR1 is MGHRA and CDR2 YSYEKL. Trimming took off 0 bases at V and 3 bases at J, with 9 bases between the two ends. DNA for the CDR3: TGCGCCAGCAGCCAAGATGGCAGGCTTGGAAACACCATATATTTT. Its protein product is CASSQDGRLGNTIYF.

This rearrangement joins TRBV9 to TRBJ1-2, with D maybe TRBD1 (5 bases). Germline V gives CDR1 SGDLS, CDR2 YYNGEE. The CDR3 loop spans 13 amino acids. Trimming removed 4 bases at V and 4 bases at J, with 11 bases between. As DNA, the CDR3 is TGTGCCAGCAGCCCCCAGGGACTCTATGGCTACACCTTC. It translates to CASSPQGLYGYTF.

The rearrangement joins TRBV30 to TRBJ2-1; 9 positions agree with TRBD2. V was pared by 3 bases and J by 2 bases, with 2 bases of the junction left unmatched. Germline V gene data show CDR1 as GTSNPN and CDR2 as SVGIG (reference sequence). The CDR3 loop spans 14 amino acids. CDR3 coding DNA: TGTGCCTGGAGGGTAGCGGGGGCCTACAATGAGCAGTTCTTC. This encodes CAWRVAGAYNEQFF.

V and J are TRBV5-4 and TRBJ2-1; a weak D match, TRBD1 (5 bases). V lost 0 bases, J lost 0 bases, and 13 bases lay in between. The CDR3 covers 17 residues. Per the germline V gene, CDR1 is SGHNT and CDR2 is YYREEE (reference sequence). The CDR3 DNA reads as TGTGCCAGCAGCTTGGGGGGCGCAGACGCCTCCTACAATGAGCAGTTCTTC. This encodes CASSLGGADASYNEQFF.